This entry is about one TCR beta chain. Its antigen is unidentified. After isolation, RNA underwent reverse transcription to generate cDNA as the sequencing template. Sequencing was performed with immunoSEQ multiplex PCR; in TCRdb, only in-frame clones are kept and a portion is missing. The data show 120,000 or so clones, around 60% seen once. This sample is drawn from a study of CD8+ T cells in alopecia areata. As for treatment: oral pan-JAK inhibitor, 5-10 mg twice daily. PBMCs were stained for CD3, CD4 and CD8, and CD4+ and CD8+ T cells were sorted. Findings of the study overall: In patients, TCRs were shared less clearly than in mice, and HLA may possibly be involved. Expanded CD8+ clones among the top 100, and scalp clonality, were significantly decreased by tofacitinib. One nonresponder leaves baseline CD8+ expansion's link to response uncertain.

Germline lookup yields CDR1 LNHNV and CDR2 YYDKDF (reference sequence). V was shortened by 0 bases and J by 5 bases, with 10 bases between the two germline ends. The CDR3 consists of 15 residues. The chain joins TRBV15 to TRBJ1-4, with D perhaps TRBD1 (6 bases). This receptor was identified in a human donor with alopecia areata. The sequencing used CD4+ T cells sorted from blood, collected at week 4, from a patient treated with tofacitinib. CDR3 loop: CATSRDSGGNEKLFF. CDR3 DNA sequence: TGTGCCACCAGCAGAGATAGCGGGGGCAATGAAAAACTGTTTTTT.